This record looks at one T cell receptor beta chain sequence and its context. Antigen unknown. The data belong to a study of T-cell memory formation after mild COVID-19. Whole-study context: Clustering of TCRs was largely donor specific. Study conclusions and caveats: Balance between CD4 and CD8 was seen in clones contracting day 15 to 85, and a CD4+ lean was seen in later expanders. Cross-reactive memory apparently joined, as some responding clones appeared in pre-infection memory.

Germline assignment: CDR1 SGHDN and CDR2 FVKESK. The V and J ends lost 2 bases and 2 bases respectively, with 10 bases between them. The CDR3 has 15 residues. Libraries for TCRalpha and TCRbeta carried sample barcodes and unique molecular identifiers via 5'RACE. TCRdb processed the 5' RACE reads anew with MiXCR; each CDR3 protein has one entry. The repertoire holds about 280,000 distinct CDR3 sequences, with around 8% as singletons. This sequence originates from a man between 18 and 35 years old who had mild COVID-19 (a few samples of this study predate the infection). Cell type and time point are not known. The V call is TRBV14, the J call TRBJ2-1; D is perhaps TRBD2 (6 bases). The source material was PBMCs or a T cell subset sorted from them (not recorded which). CDR3: CASSQRRAAYNEQFF. CDR3 nucleotides: TGTGCCAGCAGCCAAAGGAGGGCTGCCTACAATGAGCAGTTCTTC.